This T cell receptor beta chain was identified in a study of shared clonotypes between healthy human individuals. This CDR3 contains 13 residues. With 4 bases removed from V and 4 bases from J, the gap between germline ends came to 10 bases. Per germline, CDR1 SQVTM and CDR2 ANQGSEA. The assay was immunoSEQ multiplex PCR, and TCRdb's table has in-frame clones only and misses some. Among 1,500,000 or so clones listed, about 96% were seen once. Specimen: naive CD4+ T cells sorted from blood. Sample subset: CD45RA+ positively selected. This TCR was recovered from a young man in good health. The rearrangement links TRBV29-1 to TRBJ1-4; D may be TRBD1 (5 bases). The CDR3 region has the DNA TGCAGCGTTGGGGAGGGGATTAATGAAAAACTGTTTTTT. As protein: CSVGEGINEKLFF.